What follows are 17 T cell receptor beta chains derived from one specimen sequenced in a study of T-cell memory formation after mild COVID-19. Each CDR3 protein gets one entry after TCRdb re-called the 5' RACE reads with MiXCR. The table records about 340,000 distinct CDR3 sequences, approximately 15% of them present only once. Source material: PBMCs or a T cell subset sorted from them (not recorded which). All receptors derive from a man younger than 30 who had mild COVID-19 (a few samples of this study predate the infection). Cell type and time point are not known.

The chain is built from TRBV19 and TRBJ2-5, with a weak D call TRBD2 (6 bases). The CDR3 runs to 16 residues. Looked up from germline, CDR1 is LNHDA and CDR2 is SQIVND (reference sequence). V lost 1 base, J lost 2 bases, and 14 bases lay in between. CDR3 sequence (DNA): TGTGCCAGTAGTATAGCGGTGGGACTTCCTCAAGAGACCCAGTACTTC. Translated: CASSIAVGLPQETQYF.

This clonotype appeared once. This chain uses TRBV28 with TRBJ2-7; D ambiguous. This CDR3 is 14 amino acids long. The germline gives CDR1 MDHEN, CDR2 SYDVKM. Trimming removed 6 bases at V and 2 bases at J, with 14 bases between. The CDR3 protein is CASSPYKGTYEQYV. CDR3 nucleotides: TGTGCCAGCAGCCCCTATAAAGGTACCTACGAGCAGTACGTC.

V gene TRBV9 combines with J gene TRBJ1-1; D remains ambiguous. Germline assignment: CDR1 SGDLS and CDR2 YYNGEE. The CDR3 contains 14 residues. The V and J ends lost 0 bases and 2 bases respectively, with 8 bases between them. The CDR3 sequence: CASSVVGQNTEAFF. CDR3 bases: TGTGCCAGCAGCGTAGTCGGGCAAAACACTGAAGCTTTCTTT.

This clonotype has a handful of counts. The genes are TRBV15 and TRBJ2-1; D is perhaps TRBD1 (6 bases). Germline V gene lookup returns CDR1 LNHNV and CDR2 YYDKDF (reference sequence). Trimming cost V 1 base and J 9 bases, with 13 bases left between them. CDR3 length: 14 amino acids. The CDR3 spells CATSRGTRGVEQFF. The CDR3 DNA reads TGTGCCACCAGCAGAGGAACCAGGGGTGTTGAGCAGTTCTTC.

V gene TRBV10-2 combines with J gene TRBJ2-3; 14 positions agree with TRBD2. The CDR3 contains 17 residues. Per the germline V gene, CDR1 is WSHSY and CDR2 is SAAADI. Trimming at V came to 7 bases and at J to 3 bases, leaving 9 bases not matched to a gene. In nucleotides, the CDR3 is TGCGCCAGCACGACTAGCGGGGGGGCGGTCGGGACAGATACGCAGTATTTT. Translating it yields CASTTSGGAVGTDTQYF.

The CDR3 reads CSVASGNTGELFF. In nucleotides, the CDR3 is TGCAGTGTGGCTAGCGGAAACACCGGGGAGCTGTTTTTT. The chain carries TRBV20-1 and TRBJ2-2; 7 bases are a match to TRBD2. This CDR3 is 13 amino acids long. V lost 7 bases to trimming and J lost 2 bases; unmatched junction nucleotides: 4. Per germline, CDR1 DFQATT and CDR2 SNEGSKA (reference sequence).

This clonotype has a handful of counts. This chain joins TRBV7-6 and TRBJ2-3; 7 nucleotides match TRBD1. The CDR3 is made up of 15 amino acids. Looked up from germline, CDR1 is SGHVS and CDR2 is FNYEAQ. Germline trimming cut 3 bases from V and 2 bases from J; bases unmatched to any gene: 5. This CDR3 reads CASSFNRGPTDTQYF. The CDR3 nucleotides read TGTGCCAGCAGCTTTAACAGGGGTCCCACAGATACGCAGTATTTT.

This clonotype turned up a few times. This chain links TRBV6-2 or TRBV6-3 with TRBJ2-1; 9 positions agree with TRBD2. The ends lost 4 bases at V and 3 bases at J; junction bases unmatched: 10. The CDR3 totals 17 residues. CDR1 is MNHEY, CDR2 SVGEGT, per germline. The CDR3 spells CASSSRGSGGLYNEQFF. The CDR3 nucleotides are TGTGCCAGCAGTTCCCGGGGTAGCGGGGGCCTCTACAATGAGCAGTTCTTC.

The chain uses TRBV9 and TRBJ1-1; a possible D gene is TRBD1 (5 bases). Germline loops: CDR1 SGDLS, CDR2 YYNGEE. V gave up 0 bases and J gave up 0 bases, with 21 bases separating them. This CDR3 has 19 amino acids. As DNA, the CDR3 is TGTGCCAGCAGCGTAGTCGAGGTGGGGCCACGCAGACTGAACACTGAAGCTTTCTTT. It codes for CASSVVEVGPRRLNTEAFF.

This clonotype has a count of ten or more. This chain uses TRBV25-1 with TRBJ2-2; D is uncertain. Germline assignment: CDR1 MGHDK and CDR2 SYGVNS. CDR3 size: 13 residues. V was cut by 8 bases and J by 3 bases, with 10 bases left in between. As DNA, the CDR3 is TGTGCCAGCGGTAGGGAACACACCGGGGAGCTGTTTTTT. This sequence encodes CASGREHTGELFF.

Many counts were recorded for this clonotype. The CDR3: CASSRGTGTYEQYF. In DNA form, the CDR3 reads TGTGCCAGCAGCCGGGGGACCGGGACCTACGAGCAGTACTTC. This chain connects TRBV12-3 or TRBV12-4 to TRBJ2-7, with TRBD2 as a possible D gene (6 bases). The CDR3 totals 14 residues. Trimming removed 6 bases from V and 2 bases from J, with 14 bases in between.

Only a few counts were recorded for this clonotype. The chain joins TRBV27 to TRBJ1-5; TRBD1 agrees at 8 bases. Germline trimming cut 4 bases from V and 4 bases from J; bases unmatched to any gene: 6. The CDR3 runs to 15 residues. The V gene's germline CDR1 is MNHEY and CDR2 SMNVEV (reference sequence). The CDR3 DNA follows: TGTGCCAGCAGTTCGTCGACAGGGGCGAATCAGCCCCAGCATTTT. Translated, it gives CASSSSTGANQPQHF.

This clonotype was seen repeatedly, ten times or more. The chain is built from TRBV7-8 and TRBJ2-7; D is ambiguous. V was cut by 4 bases and J by 7 bases, with 17 bases left in between. Per germline, CDR1 SGHVS and CDR2 FQNEAQ. The CDR3 contains 14 residues. DNA for the CDR3: TGTGCCAGCAGCTCGGGCGTAGGGCAATTTGAGCAGTACGTC. Translating gives CASSSGVGQFEQYV.

This clonotype was seen a handful of times. This chain links TRBV7-2 with TRBJ2-1; D not resolved. Germline V gene sequence: CDR1 SGHTA, CDR2 FQGNSA. The CDR3 is 15 residues long. The V and J ends lost 5 bases and 6 bases respectively, with 17 bases between them. The CDR3: CASSTESLTANEQFF. The CDR3 nucleotides are TGTGCCAGCAGCACAGAGTCCCTTACCGCCAATGAGCAGTTCTTC. The full variable domain, completed using reference TRBV7-2 and TRBJ2-1, is GAGVSQSPSNKVTEKGKDVELRCDPISGHTALYWYRQSLGQGLEFLIYFQGNSAPDKSGLPSDRFSAERTGGSVSTLTIQRTQQEDSAVYLCASSTESLTANEQFFGPGTRLTVL.

The V and J genes are TRBV7-2 and TRBJ1-5, with D perhaps matching TRBD1 (5 bases). V was clipped by 5 bases and J by 7 bases, with 12 bases between them. The CDR3 sequence is 13 residues long. Germline-derived CDR1 and CDR2 are SGHTA and FQGNSA. The CDR3 is CASSLWGKQPQHF. The CDR3 DNA sequence: TGTGCCAGCAGCCTATGGGGGAAGCAGCCCCAGCATTTT.

In its sample, this clonotype was seen once. V gene TRBV5-1 combines with J gene TRBJ1-2, with D possibly TRBD1 on 5 matching bases. With 2 bases removed from V and 7 bases from J, the gap between germline ends came to 15 bases. Germline CDR1 is SGHRS and CDR2 is YFSETQ. CDR3 length: 14 residues. The CDR3 region is CASSFAGSGSGYTF. The CDR3 DNA reads TGCGCCAGCAGCTTCGCAGGGAGTGGCTCTGGCTACACCTTC.

This clonotype was seen repeatedly, ten times or more. This chain connects TRBV6-1 to TRBJ1-1; 10 bases align to TRBD1. V shed 4 bases, J shed 7 bases, and the junction held 6 bases outside the gene matches. The CDR3 has 14 amino acids. The germline gives CDR1 MNHNS, CDR2 SASEGT. The CDR3 bases are TGTGCCAGCAGTGCGTGGGACAGGGGTATTGAAGCTTTCTTT. Translation gives CASSAWDRGIEAFF.